These T cell receptor beta chains were read from a single sample in a study of vaccination and CD4 T cells after COVID-19. Their recognized antigens are unknown. One entry per CDR3 protein, called by TCRdb with MiXCR from the PCR reads. In the table there are fewer than 20,000 distinct CDR3 sequences, roughly 55% of which are singletons. The starting material was CD4+ T cells from blood, cultured in vitro, obtained before SARS-CoV-2 vaccination. The source of these receptors is a human donor who had recovered from COVID-19. Both conserved end residues are trimmed from each CDR3. Each record gives: V gene, J gene, CDR3 protein.

TRBV5-4	TRBJ1-2	ASSLVDSYYGYT
TRBV20-1	TRBJ1-1	SGRVARDTEAF
TRBV19	TRBJ2-7	ASRRTTGGFYEQY
TRBV15	TRBJ1-3	ATSRDEGIRAGNTIY
TRBV6-2/TRBV6-3	TRBJ1-6	ASRARVDSPLH
TRBV7-2	TRBJ2-5	ASSLASGVQETQY
TRBV20-1	TRBJ1-5	SASGGINQPQH
TRBV28	TRBJ1-2	ATRPHAYGYT
TRBV5-1	TRBJ1-1	ASSSTGGDTEAF
TRBV4-1	TRBJ2-3	ASSQDGSADTQY
TRBV7-2	TRBJ1-1	ASSPRMNTEAF
TRBV20-1	TRBJ2-3	SARRSTDTQY
TRBV29-1	TRBJ1-2	SVETGGDGYT
TRBV5-1	TRBJ1-1	ASSLKEQGERTEAF
TRBV7-2	TRBJ2-2	ASSSPLGAPAGELF
TRBV7-9	TRBJ1-2	ASSFNRGNGYT
TRBV7-2	TRBJ1-1	ASSYDRGSTEAF
TRBV19	TRBJ1-1	ASSIQGTEAF
TRBV28	TRBJ2-3	ASSNHRGTDTQY
TRBV7-2	TRBJ1-6	ASSLASREWSYNSPLH
TRBV20-1	TRBJ2-5	SARTGGLETQY
TRBV29-1	TRBJ1-2	SANSLDRGYT
TRBV28	TRBJ2-2	ASSLWVLAGGPGELF
TRBV5-4	TRBJ2-1	ASSHDRGTYNEQF
TRBV29-1	TRBJ2-5	SVGGGPETQY
TRBV30	TRBJ2-4	AWSVAGRNIQY
TRBV7-9	TRBJ1-2	ASSLAGTGPNYGYT
TRBV27	TRBJ2-6	ASSSKQGNGANVLT
TRBV6-1	TRBJ2-7	ASSGREPYEQY
TRBV6-1	TRBJ2-7	ASRPGTGHYTYEQY
TRBV19	TRBJ2-3	ASSLAGQGTDTQY
TRBV7-2	TRBJ1-5	ASSLGRNQPQH
TRBV6-5	TRBJ1-2	ASSLWNSGYGYT
TRBV7-3	TRBJ1-3	ASSLRPRGISGNTIY
TRBV20-1	TRBJ1-4	SADRVTNEKLF
TRBV7-9	TRBJ1-3	ASSPSTGRSNTIY
TRBV2	TRBJ2-5	ASKPTGGFQETQY
TRBV20-1	TRBJ1-4	SAVTGGATNEKLF
TRBV20-1	TRBJ2-5	SARDLVQGETQY
TRBV24-1	TRBJ2-1	ATSDRDRVNEQF
TRBV6-2/TRBV6-3	TRBJ2-2	ASSRGQFNTGELF
TRBV19	TRBJ2-1	ASSILAGISYNEQF
TRBV7-9	TRBJ1-2	ASSSRGGGYT
TRBV20-1	TRBJ2-5	SALTPGGETQY
TRBV20-1	TRBJ2-5	SAISPSGGQETQY
TRBV5-4	TRBJ1-2	ASSLGTGGQGVYGYT
TRBV7-3	TRBJ2-2	ASSLLVGAGELF
TRBV30	TRBJ2-3	AWTGSTDTQY
TRBV20-1	TRBJ1-2	SAPGQGAYGYT
TRBV7-8	TRBJ2-5	ASSLGVLGLAQY
TRBV20-1	TRBJ2-5	SARDPTHQETQY
TRBV7-6	TRBJ2-3	ASSLAIGGIASTDTQY
TRBV24-1	TRBJ2-7	ANRREY